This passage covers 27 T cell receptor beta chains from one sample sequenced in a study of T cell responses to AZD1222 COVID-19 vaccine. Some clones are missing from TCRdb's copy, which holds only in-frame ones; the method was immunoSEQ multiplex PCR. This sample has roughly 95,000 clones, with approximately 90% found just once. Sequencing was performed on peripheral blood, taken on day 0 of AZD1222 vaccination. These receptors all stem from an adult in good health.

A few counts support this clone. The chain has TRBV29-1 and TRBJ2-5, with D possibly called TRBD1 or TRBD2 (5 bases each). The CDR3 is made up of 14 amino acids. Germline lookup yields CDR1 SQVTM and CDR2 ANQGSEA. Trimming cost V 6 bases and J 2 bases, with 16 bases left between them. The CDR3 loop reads CSVAGRAVQETQYF. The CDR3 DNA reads TGCAGCGTAGCAGGGAGAGCGGTTCAAGAGACCCAGTACTTC.

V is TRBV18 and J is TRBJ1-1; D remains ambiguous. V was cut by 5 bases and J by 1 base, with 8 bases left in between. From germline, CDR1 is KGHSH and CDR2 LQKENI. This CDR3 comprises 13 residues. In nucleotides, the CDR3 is TGTGCCAGCTCATCCCAGGAGAACACTGAAGCTTTCTTT. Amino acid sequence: CASSSQENTEAFF. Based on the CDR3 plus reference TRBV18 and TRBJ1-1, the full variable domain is NAGVMQNPRHLVRRRGQEARLRCSPMKGHSHVYWYRQLPEEGLKFMVYLQKENIIDESGMPKERFSAEFPKEGPSILRIQQVVRGDSAAYFCASSSQENTEAFFGQGTRLTVV.

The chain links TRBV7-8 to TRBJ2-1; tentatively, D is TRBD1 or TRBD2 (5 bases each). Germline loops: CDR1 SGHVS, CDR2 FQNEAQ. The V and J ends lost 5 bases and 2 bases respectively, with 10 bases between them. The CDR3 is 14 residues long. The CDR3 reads CASSTGPTYNEQFF. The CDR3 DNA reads TGTGCCAGCAGCACGGGACCTACCTACAATGAGCAGTTCTTC.

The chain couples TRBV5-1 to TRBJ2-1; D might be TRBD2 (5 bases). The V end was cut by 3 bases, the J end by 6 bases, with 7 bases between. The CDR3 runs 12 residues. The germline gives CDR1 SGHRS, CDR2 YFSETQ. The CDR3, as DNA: TGCGCCAGCAGCTCGCTAGCCAATGAGCAGTTCTTC. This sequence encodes CASSSLANEQFF.

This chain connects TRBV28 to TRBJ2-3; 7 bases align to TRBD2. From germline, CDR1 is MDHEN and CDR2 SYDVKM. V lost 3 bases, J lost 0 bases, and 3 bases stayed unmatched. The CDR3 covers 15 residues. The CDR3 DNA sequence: TGTGCCAGCAGTTTCAGCGGGATAAGCACAGATACGCAGTATTTT. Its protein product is CASSFSGISTDTQYF.

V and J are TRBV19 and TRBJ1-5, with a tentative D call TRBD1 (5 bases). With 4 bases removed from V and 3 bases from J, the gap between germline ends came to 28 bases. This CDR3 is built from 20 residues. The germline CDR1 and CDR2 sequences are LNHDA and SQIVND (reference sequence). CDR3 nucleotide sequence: TGTGCCAGTAGTACAAGCCCCGGGACGGCCCCTAGTATTGTCAATCAGCCCCAGCATTTT. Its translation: CASSTSPGTAPSIVNQPQHF.

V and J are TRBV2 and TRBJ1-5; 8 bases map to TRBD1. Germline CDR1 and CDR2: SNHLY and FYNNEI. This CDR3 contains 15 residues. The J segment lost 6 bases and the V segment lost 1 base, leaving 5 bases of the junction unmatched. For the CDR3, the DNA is TGTGCCAGCAGTGAAGTCCGACAGGGGCGTCAGCCCCAGCATTTT. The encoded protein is CASSEVRQGRQPQHF.

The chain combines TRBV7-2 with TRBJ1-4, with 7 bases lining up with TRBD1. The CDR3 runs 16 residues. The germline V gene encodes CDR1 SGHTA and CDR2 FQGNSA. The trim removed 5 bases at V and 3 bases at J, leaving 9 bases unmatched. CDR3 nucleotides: TGTGCCAGCAGCCTGATGCGGACAGGTTCTAATGAAAAACTGTTTTTT. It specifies CASSLMRTGSNEKLFF.

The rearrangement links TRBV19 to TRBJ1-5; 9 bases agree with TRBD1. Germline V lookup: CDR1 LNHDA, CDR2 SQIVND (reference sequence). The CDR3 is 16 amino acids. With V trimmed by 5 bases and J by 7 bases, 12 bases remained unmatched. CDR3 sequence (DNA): TGTGCCAGTAGTTCTCACTCCGGGACAGGGCCCCAGCCCCAGCATTTT. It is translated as CASSSHSGTGPQPQHF.

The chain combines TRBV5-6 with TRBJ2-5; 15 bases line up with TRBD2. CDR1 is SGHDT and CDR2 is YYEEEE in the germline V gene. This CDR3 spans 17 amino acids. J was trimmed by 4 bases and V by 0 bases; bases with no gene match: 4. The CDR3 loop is CASSLGMGLAGGETQYF. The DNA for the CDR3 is TGTGCCAGCAGCTTGGGGATGGGACTAGCGGGAGGAGAGACCCAGTACTTC.

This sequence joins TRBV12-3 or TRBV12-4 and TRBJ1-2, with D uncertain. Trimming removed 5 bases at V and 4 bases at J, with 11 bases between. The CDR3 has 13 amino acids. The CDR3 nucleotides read TGTGCCAGCAGTCCTCGATCTCTCTATGGCTACACCTTC. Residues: CASSPRSLYGYTF.

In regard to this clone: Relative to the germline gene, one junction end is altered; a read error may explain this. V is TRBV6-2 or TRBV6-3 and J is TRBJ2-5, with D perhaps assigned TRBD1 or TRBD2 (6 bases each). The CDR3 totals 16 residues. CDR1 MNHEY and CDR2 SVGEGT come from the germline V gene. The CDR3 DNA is TGTGCTAGCAGTTACGGCATAGACAGAGGGGGGGAGACCCAGTACTTC. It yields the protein CASSYGIDRGGETQYF.

The CDR3 DNA is TGCGCCAGCAGCCAAGATCGAACCCCGCCTCAAGAGACCCAGTACTTC. It encodes CASSQDRTPPQETQYF. V gene TRBV4-1 combines with J gene TRBJ2-5; D call uncertain. V dropped 0 bases and J dropped 2 bases, with 13 bases sitting between them. CDR1 and CDR2 from the germline V gene are MGHRA and YSYEKL. There are 16 residues in the CDR3.

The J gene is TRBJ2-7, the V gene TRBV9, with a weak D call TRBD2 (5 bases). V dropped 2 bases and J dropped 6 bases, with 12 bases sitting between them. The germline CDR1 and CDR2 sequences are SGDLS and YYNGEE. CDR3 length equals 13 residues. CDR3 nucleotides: TGTGCCAGCAGCGTTTTCTCGGGGAGCGAGCAGTACTTC. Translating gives CASSVFSGSEQYF.

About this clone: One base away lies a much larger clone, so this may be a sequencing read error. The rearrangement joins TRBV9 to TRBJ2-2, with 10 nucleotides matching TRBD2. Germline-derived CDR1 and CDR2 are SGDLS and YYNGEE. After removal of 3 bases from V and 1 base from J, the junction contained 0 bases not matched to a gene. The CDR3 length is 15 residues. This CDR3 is CASSGTSGNTGELFF. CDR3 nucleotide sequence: TGTGCCAGCAGCGGGACTAGCGGGAACACCGGGGAGCTGTTTTTT.

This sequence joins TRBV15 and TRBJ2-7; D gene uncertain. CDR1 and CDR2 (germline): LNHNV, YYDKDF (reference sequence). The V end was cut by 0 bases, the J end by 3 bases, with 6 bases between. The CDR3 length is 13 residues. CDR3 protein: CATSRDLVYEQYF. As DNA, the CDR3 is TGTGCCACCAGCAGAGACTTAGTCTACGAGCAGTACTTC.

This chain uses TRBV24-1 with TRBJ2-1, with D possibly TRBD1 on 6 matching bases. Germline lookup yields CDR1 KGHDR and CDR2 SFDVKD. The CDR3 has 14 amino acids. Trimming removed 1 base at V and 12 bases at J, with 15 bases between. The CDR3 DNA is TGTGCCACCAGTGATTTTAACAGGGAATATTCGCAGTTCTTC. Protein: CATSDFNREYSQFF.

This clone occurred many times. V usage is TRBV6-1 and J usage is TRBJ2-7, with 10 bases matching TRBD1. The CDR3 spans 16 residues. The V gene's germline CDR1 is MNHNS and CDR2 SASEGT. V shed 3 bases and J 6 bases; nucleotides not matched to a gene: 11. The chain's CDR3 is CASSETPGQGFGEQYF. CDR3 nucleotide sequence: TGTGCCAGCAGTGAGACCCCGGGACAGGGGTTCGGCGAGCAGTACTTC.

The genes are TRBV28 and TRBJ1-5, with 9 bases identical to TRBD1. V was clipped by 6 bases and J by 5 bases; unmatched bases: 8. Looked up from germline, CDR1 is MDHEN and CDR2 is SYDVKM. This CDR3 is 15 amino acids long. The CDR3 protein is CASRGPGQGYQPQHF. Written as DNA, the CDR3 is TGTGCCAGCAGGGGACCGGGACAGGGTTATCAGCCCCAGCATTTT.

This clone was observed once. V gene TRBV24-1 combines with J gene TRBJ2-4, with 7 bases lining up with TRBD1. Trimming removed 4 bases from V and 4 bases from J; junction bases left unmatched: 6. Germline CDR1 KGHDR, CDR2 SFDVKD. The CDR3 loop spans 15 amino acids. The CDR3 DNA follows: TGTGCCACCAGTGACCCCGGACAGGAGAAAAACATTCAGTACTTC. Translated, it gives CATSDPGQEKNIQYF.

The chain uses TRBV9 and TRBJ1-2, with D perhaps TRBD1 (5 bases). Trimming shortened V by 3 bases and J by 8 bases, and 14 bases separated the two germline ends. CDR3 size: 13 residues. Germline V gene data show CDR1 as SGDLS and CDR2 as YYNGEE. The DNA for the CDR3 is TGTGCCAGCAGCGATGAATCCAGGGACGGCTACACCTTC. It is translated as CASSDESRDGYTF.

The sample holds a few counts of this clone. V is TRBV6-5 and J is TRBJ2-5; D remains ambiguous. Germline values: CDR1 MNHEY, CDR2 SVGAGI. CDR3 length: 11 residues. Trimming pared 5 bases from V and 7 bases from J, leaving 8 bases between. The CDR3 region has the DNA TGTGCCAGCAGTATAGCCGGGACCCAGTACTTC. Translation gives CASSIAGTQYF.

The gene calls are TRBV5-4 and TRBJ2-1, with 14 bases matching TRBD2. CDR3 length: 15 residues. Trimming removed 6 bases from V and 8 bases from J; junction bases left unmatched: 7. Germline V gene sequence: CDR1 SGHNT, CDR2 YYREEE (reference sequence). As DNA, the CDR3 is TGTGCCAGCAAACCAGGGACTAGCGGGAGCTATGAGCAGTTCTTC. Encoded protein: CASKPGTSGSYEQFF.

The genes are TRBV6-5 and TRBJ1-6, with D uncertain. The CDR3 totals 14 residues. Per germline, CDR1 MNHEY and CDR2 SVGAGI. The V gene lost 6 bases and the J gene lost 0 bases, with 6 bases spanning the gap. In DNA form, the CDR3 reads TGTGCCAGCAGCATAAGCTCCTATAATTCACCCCTCCACTTT. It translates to CASSISSYNSPLHF.

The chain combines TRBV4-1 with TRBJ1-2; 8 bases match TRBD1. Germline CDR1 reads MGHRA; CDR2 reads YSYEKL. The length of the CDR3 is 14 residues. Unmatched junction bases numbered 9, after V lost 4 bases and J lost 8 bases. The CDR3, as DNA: TGCGCCAGCAGCCTTATAGGACAGGGACGAGGCTACACCTTC. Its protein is CASSLIGQGRGYTF.

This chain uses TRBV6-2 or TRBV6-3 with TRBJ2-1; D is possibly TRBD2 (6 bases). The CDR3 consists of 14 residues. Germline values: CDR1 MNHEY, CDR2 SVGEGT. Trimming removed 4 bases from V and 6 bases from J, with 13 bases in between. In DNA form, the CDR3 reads TGTGCCAGCAGTTCTCCGGGACTTCTCAATGAGCAGTTCTTC. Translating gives CASSSPGLLNEQFF.

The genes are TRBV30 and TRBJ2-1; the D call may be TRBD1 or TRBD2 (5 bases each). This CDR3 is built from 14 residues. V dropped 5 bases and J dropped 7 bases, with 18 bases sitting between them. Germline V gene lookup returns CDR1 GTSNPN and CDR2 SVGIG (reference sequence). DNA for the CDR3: TGTGCCTGGGTCGAGGGGCCCAACCCTAATGAGCAGTTCTTC. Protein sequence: CAWVEGPNPNEQFF.